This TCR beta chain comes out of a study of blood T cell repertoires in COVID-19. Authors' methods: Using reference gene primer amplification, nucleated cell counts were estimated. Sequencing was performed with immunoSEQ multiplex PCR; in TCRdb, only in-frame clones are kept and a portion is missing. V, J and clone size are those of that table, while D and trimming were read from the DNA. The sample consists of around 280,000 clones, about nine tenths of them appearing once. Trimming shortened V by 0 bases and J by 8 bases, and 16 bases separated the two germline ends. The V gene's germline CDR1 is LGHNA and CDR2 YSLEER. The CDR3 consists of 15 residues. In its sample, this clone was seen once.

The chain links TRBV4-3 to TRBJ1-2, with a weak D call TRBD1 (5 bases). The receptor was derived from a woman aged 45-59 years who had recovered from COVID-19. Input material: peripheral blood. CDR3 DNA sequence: TGCGCCAGCAGCCAAGAAATGGACATCGGATACGGCTACACCTTC. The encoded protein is CASSQEMDIGYGYTF.